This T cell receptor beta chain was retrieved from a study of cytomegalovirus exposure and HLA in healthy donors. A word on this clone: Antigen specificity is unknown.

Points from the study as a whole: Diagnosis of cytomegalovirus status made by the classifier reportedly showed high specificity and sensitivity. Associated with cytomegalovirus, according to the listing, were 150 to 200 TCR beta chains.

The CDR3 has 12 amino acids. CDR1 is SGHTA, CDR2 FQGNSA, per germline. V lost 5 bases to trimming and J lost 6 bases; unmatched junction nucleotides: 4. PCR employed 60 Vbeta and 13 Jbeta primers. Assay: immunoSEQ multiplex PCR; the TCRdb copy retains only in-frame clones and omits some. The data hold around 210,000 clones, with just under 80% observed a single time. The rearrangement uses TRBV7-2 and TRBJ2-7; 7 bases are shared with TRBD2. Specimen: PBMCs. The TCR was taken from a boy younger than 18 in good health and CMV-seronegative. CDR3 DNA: TGTGCCAGCAGCCCCCCGGGGGGCGAGCAGTACTTC. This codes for CASSPPGGEQYF.